This T cell receptor beta chain derives from a study of identical twins. In TCRdb, the 5' RACE reads were re-called with MiXCR into one record per CDR3 protein. The sample lists about 340,000 distinct CDR3 sequences, about 12% occurring once. The donors were all healthy and Caucasian. The CDR3 totals 14 residues. The J segment lost 4 bases and the V segment lost 6 bases, leaving 6 bases of the junction unmatched. Germline CDR1 and CDR2: MGHRA and YSYEKL. The sample holds a few counts of this clonotype. These records were also assigned to another study, of yellow fever vaccine responses in identical twins. That work adds: Reported findings indicate that twins' vaccine T cell responses seemed partially convergent, partially personalized.

The gene calls are TRBV4-1 and TRBJ2-7; 10 bases match TRBD2. The TCR was taken from a woman aged 18-30 years in good health. The sample taken for sequencing was CD8+ T cells sorted from blood. The CDR3 region has the DNA TGCGCCAGCAGTGCCCCTAGCGGGAGTTACGAGCAGTACTTC. This gives the protein CASSAPSGSYEQYF.